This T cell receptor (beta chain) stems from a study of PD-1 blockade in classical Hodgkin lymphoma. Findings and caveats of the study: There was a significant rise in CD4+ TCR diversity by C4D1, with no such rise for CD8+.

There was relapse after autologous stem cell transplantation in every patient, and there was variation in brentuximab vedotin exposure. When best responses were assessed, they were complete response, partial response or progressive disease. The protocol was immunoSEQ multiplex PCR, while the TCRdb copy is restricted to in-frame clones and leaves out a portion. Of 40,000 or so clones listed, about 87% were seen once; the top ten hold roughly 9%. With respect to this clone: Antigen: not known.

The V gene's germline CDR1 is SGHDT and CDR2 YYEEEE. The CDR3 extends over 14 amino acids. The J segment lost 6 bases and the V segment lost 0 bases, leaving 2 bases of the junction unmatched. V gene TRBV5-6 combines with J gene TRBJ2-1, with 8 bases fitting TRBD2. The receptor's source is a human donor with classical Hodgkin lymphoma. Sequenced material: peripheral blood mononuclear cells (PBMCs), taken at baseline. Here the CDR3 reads CASSLVGTSNEQFF. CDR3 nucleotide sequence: TGTGCCAGCAGCTTGGTAGGGACTAGCAATGAGCAGTTCTTC.